The 21 T cell receptor beta chains reported below all come from one sample, sequenced in a study of OX40 agonist ivuxolimab in advanced cancers. The repertoire was sequenced with immunoSEQ multiplex PCR; TCRdb's copy has only in-frame clones and lacks some. The sample consists of some 64,000 clones, just under 85% of them appearing once. Sequenced here: CD4+ or CD8+ T cells sorted from blood, sampled in a trial of the OX40 agonist ivuxolimab. The receptors come from an adult with an advanced solid tumor such as melanoma, head and neck, liver or kidney cancer.

The V gene is TRBV11-3, the J gene TRBJ2-7; D is perhaps TRBD1 (6 bases). V lost 2 bases and J lost 2, with 13 bases in between. This CDR3 is 15 amino acids long. Germline lookup yields CDR1 SGHNT and CDR2 YENEEA. Here the CDR3 DNA reads TGTGCCAGCAGCTTAAAGGCCGGGACACCCTACGAGCAGTACTTC. Translated: CASSLKAGTPYEQYF.

As concerns this clone: Distinct nucleotide sequences in the sample also encode this CDR3. The rearrangement uses TRBV18 and TRBJ2-5; D perhaps matches TRBD1 (5 bases). The CDR3 loop spans 12 amino acids. Germline V lookup: CDR1 KGHSH, CDR2 LQKENI. The V end was cut by 3 bases, the J end by 4 bases, with 6 bases between. The CDR3 nucleotides are TGTGCCAGCTCACCGCAGGGAGAGACCCAGTACTTC. It specifies CASSPQGETQYF. Based on the CDR3 plus reference TRBV18 and TRBJ2-5, the full variable domain is NAGVMQNPRHLVRRRGQEARLRCSPMKGHSHVYWYRQLPEEGLKFMVYLQKENIIDESGMPKERFSAEFPKEGPSILRIQQVVRGDSAAYFCASSPQGETQYFGPGTRLLVL.

This clone was found a few times. The J gene is TRBJ2-1, the V gene TRBV7-6; TRBD1 matches at 7 bases. The CDR3 has 15 amino acids. The J segment lost 5 bases and the V segment lost 4 bases, leaving 8 bases of the junction unmatched. CDR1 is SGHVS, CDR2 FNYEAQ, per germline. In DNA form, the CDR3 reads TGTGCCAGCAGCTCACAGGGGAGAGAGGACAATGAGCAGTTCTTC. This translates into CASSSQGREDNEQFF.

V and J are TRBV19 and TRBJ2-1, with D possibly called TRBD1 or TRBD2 (5 bases each). This CDR3 has 17 residues. Germline assignment: CDR1 LNHDA and CDR2 SQIVND (reference sequence). V lost 5 bases to trimming and J lost 4 bases, with 21 bases between them. CDR3 coding DNA: TGTGCCAGTAGTTCGCAGGGAGTAGCGTCACCTTACAATGAGCAGTTCTTC. Translating gives CASSSQGVASPYNEQFF.

The chain recombines TRBV5-6 with TRBJ2-2; 8 bases fit TRBD1. From germline, CDR1 is SGHDT and CDR2 YYEEEE. V trimming: 0 bases; J trimming: 0 bases; junction bases outside the gene matches: 1. The CDR3 has 16 residues. CDR3 sequence: CASSLVQGANTGELFF. CDR3 coding DNA: TGTGCCAGCAGCTTGGTACAGGGGGCGAACACCGGGGAGCTGTTTTTT.

V and J are TRBV7-2 and TRBJ2-1; the match to TRBD1 covers 8 bases. The V segment lost 8 bases and the J segment 3 bases; nucleotides outside the gene matches: 21. The CDR3 length is 19 residues. CDR1 and CDR2 (germline): SGHTA, FQGNSA. This CDR3 is CASSPQSLRDRRFYNEQFF. CDR3 DNA: TGTGCCAGCTCACCCCAATCCCTCCGGGACAGGAGATTCTACAATGAGCAGTTCTTC. The variable domain in full, with the rest retrieved from reference TRBV7-2 and TRBJ2-1, is GAGVSQSPSNKVTEKGKDVELRCDPISGHTALYWYRQSLGQGLEFLIYFQGNSAPDKSGLPSDRFSAERTGGSVSTLTIQRTQQEDSAVYLCASSPQSLRDRRFYNEQFFGPGTRLTVL.

The J gene is TRBJ1-2, the V gene TRBV19; 10 bases align to TRBD1. Trimming removed 6 bases from V and 5 bases from J; junction bases left unmatched: 6. Germline V lookup: CDR1 LNHDA, CDR2 SQIVND (reference sequence). The CDR3 has 14 residues. The CDR3 sequence is CASSHRGQGYGYTF. In nucleotides, the CDR3 is TGTGCCAGTAGCCACAGGGGACAGGGGTATGGCTACACCTTC.

The chain uses TRBV19 and TRBJ2-7, with 8 bases that match TRBD1. Germline lookup yields CDR1 LNHDA and CDR2 SQIVND (reference sequence). V was pared by 2 bases and J by 2 bases, with 5 bases of the junction left unmatched. CDR3 length: 15 amino acids. The CDR3 coding sequence is TGTGCCAGTAGTATACCTCGACAGGGGACCTACGAGCAGTACTTC. Translated: CASSIPRQGTYEQYF.

The chain links TRBV27 to TRBJ1-5; D might be TRBD1 (5 bases). The V end lost 3 bases, the J end lost 3 bases, and 12 bases lay between the germline ends. This CDR3 has 15 amino acids. The germline V gene encodes CDR1 MNHEY and CDR2 SMNVEV (reference sequence). CDR3 DNA: TGTGCCAGCAGTTTGGGGCAGGGAATCAATCAGCCCCAGCATTTT. Translated, it gives CASSLGQGINQPQHF.

This clone is a singleton in its sample. The V gene is TRBV5-1, the J gene TRBJ2-1, with 10 bases fitting TRBD2. CDR3 length equals 17 residues. The trim removed 2 bases at V and 0 bases at J, leaving 5 bases unmatched. Germline loops: CDR1 SGHRS, CDR2 YFSETQ. The CDR3 DNA reads TGCGCCAGCAGCTTCGGACTAGCGGAGATCTCCTACAATGAGCAGTTCTTC. This sequence encodes CASSFGLAEISYNEQFF. The full variable domain, completed using reference TRBV5-1 and TRBJ2-1, is KAGVTQTPRYLIKTRGQQVTLSCSPISGHRSVSWYQQTPGQGLQFLFEYFSETQRNKGNFPGRFSGRQFSNSRSEMNVSTLELGDSALYLCASSFGLAEISYNEQFFGPGTRLTVL.

The chain couples TRBV10-3 to TRBJ2-2, with 12 nucleotides matching TRBD1. V dropped 6 bases and J dropped 7; count of bases not matched to a gene: 18. Germline V gene sequence: CDR1 ENHRY, CDR2 SYGVKD. CDR3 length: 19 residues. CDR3 DNA: TGTGCCATCAGGATGGGACAGGGGGCGCTTTTAAATCTGGGCGGGGAGCTGTTTTTT. Translating it yields CAIRMGQGALLNLGGELFF.

The DNA for the CDR3 is TGTGCCAGCAGCTTTTGGTACCCTACCCAAGAGACCCAGTACTTC. Amino acid sequence: CASSFWYPTQETQYF. The chain combines TRBV7-9 with TRBJ2-5; D is uncertain. Germline V lookup: CDR1 SEHNR, CDR2 FQNEAQ (reference sequence). The CDR3 spans 15 residues. V lost 3 bases, J lost 1 base, and 12 bases lay in between.

This clone was observed a single time. The chain carries TRBV2 and TRBJ2-1, with 7 nucleotides matching TRBD2. J gave up 11 bases and V 4 bases, and 11 bases lay outside the gene matches. This CDR3 comprises 14 residues. Germline values: CDR1 SNHLY, CDR2 FYNNEI. The CDR3 bases are TGTGCCAGCAGTGCCCAAGTCGGGCGGGAGCAGCAGTTCTTC. Translating gives CASSAQVGREQQFF. Variable domain in full (rest from reference TRBV2 and TRBJ2-1): EPEVTQTPSHQVTQMGQEVILRCVPISNHLYFYWYRQILGQKVEFLVSFYNNEISEKSEIFDDQFSVERPDGSNFTLKIRSTKLEDSAMYFCASSAQVGREQQFFGPGTRLTVL.

The J gene is TRBJ1-3, the V gene TRBV19; D remains unclear. This CDR3 comprises 18 residues. The germline V and J ends were trimmed by 3 bases and 0 bases, with 18 bases remaining between them. CDR1 and CDR2 from the germline V gene are LNHDA and SQIVND (reference sequence). The CDR3 here is CASSIRSGRSSSGNTIYF. CDR3 in DNA: TGTGCCAGTAGTATCCGATCGGGCAGGTCGAGCTCTGGAAACACCATATATTTT. Using reference TRBV19 and TRBJ1-3 for the parts outside the CDR3, the full variable domain is DGGITQSPKYLFRKEGQNVTLSCEQNLNHDAMYWYRQDPGQGLRLIYYSQIVNDFQKGDIAEGYSVSREKKESFPLTVTSAQKNPTAFYLCASSIRSGRSSSGNTIYFGEGSWLTVV.

This clone was detected a few times. The chain links TRBV27 to TRBJ1-2; tentatively, D is TRBD1 (5 bases). Per germline, CDR1 MNHEY and CDR2 SMNVEV (reference sequence). The V and J ends lost 5 bases and 7 bases respectively, with 14 bases between them. The CDR3 has 13 amino acids. The DNA of the CDR3 is TGTGCCAGCAGTATTGGCAGGGATAGTGGCTACACCTTC. Translating gives CASSIGRDSGYTF.

The V call is TRBV5-4, the J call TRBJ2-1, with 15 positions matching TRBD2. Trimming removed 4 bases from V and 0 bases from J; junction bases left unmatched: 5. The V gene's germline CDR1 is SGHNT and CDR2 YYREEE (reference sequence). The CDR3 length is 18 residues. The CDR3 loop reads CASSLGTSGRSSYNEQFF. For the CDR3, the DNA is TGTGCCAGCAGCCTGGGGACTAGCGGGAGGAGCTCCTACAATGAGCAGTTCTTC.

Remarks on this clone: In the same sample, other DNA sequences code for this CDR3. This rearrangement joins TRBV11-3 to TRBJ1-1; D unresolved. This CDR3 is built from 13 residues. Germline V gene sequence: CDR1 SGHNT, CDR2 YENEEA. The V end was cut by 2 bases, the J end by 0 bases, with 4 bases between. In DNA, the CDR3 is TGTGCCAGCAGCTTATACATGAACACTGAAGCTTTCTTT. This gives the protein CASSLYMNTEAFF. Combining the CDR3 with reference TRBV11-3 and TRBJ1-1 gives the whole variable domain EAGVVQSPRYKIIEKKQPVAFWCNPISGHNTLYWYLQNLGQGPELLIRYENEEAVDDSQLPKDRFSAERLKGVDSTLKIQPAELGDSAVYLCASSLYMNTEAFFGQGTRLTVV.

The chain has TRBV7-9 and TRBJ1-4; maybe TRBD1 (6 bases). Trimming pared 2 bases from V and 15 bases from J, leaving 22 bases between. CDR1 and CDR2 from the germline V gene are SEHNR and FQNEAQ (reference sequence). CDR3 size: 15 residues. CDR3 nucleotide sequence: TGTGCCAGCAGCTTACGGCGGGACACCAGTTCAAAGGTGTTTTTT. Its protein is CASSLRRDTSSKVFF. Full variable domain (outside the CDR3, taken from reference TRBV7-9 and TRBJ1-4): DTGVSQNPRHKITKRGQNVTFRCDPISEHNRLYWYRQTLGQGPEFLTYFQNEAQLEKSRLLSDRFSAERPKGSFSTLEIQRTEQGDSAMYLCASSLRRDTSSKVFFGSGTQLSVL.

The CDR3 sequence: CASSPVPGRINEQYF. DNA of the CDR3: TGTGCCAGCTCACCGGTGCCAGGCCGTATCAACGAGCAGTACTTC. This chain joins TRBV18 and TRBJ2-7; D call uncertain. Germline CDR1 is KGHSH and CDR2 is LQKENI. The CDR3 runs 15 residues. V was clipped by 3 bases and J by 5 bases, with 17 bases between them. The full variable domain, completed using reference TRBV18 and TRBJ2-7, is NAGVMQNPRHLVRRRGQEARLRCSPMKGHSHVYWYRQLPEEGLKFMVYLQKENIIDESGMPKERFSAEFPKEGPSILRIQQVVRGDSAAYFCASSPVPGRINEQYFGPGTRLTVT.

The chain joins TRBV29-1 to TRBJ2-7; TRBD1 or TRBD2 may be the D gene (5 bases each). V lost 4 bases and J lost 2, with 9 bases in between. There are 12 residues in the CDR3. The germline V gene encodes CDR1 SQVTM and CDR2 ANQGSEA. The CDR3 bases are TGCAGCGTTGGGGACCAACCCTACGAGCAGTACTTC. The encoded protein is CSVGDQPYEQYF.

About this clone: A junction boundary mismatches the germline segment, possibly from a read error. The chain recombines TRBV7-2 with TRBJ2-5; 9 bases are a match to TRBD2. This CDR3 spans 15 amino acids. Germline V gene lookup returns CDR1 SGHTA and CDR2 FQGNSA. For the CDR3, the DNA is TGTGTCAGCAGCTTAGTGGGCGGGAGGGAGGAGACCCAGTACTTC. This gives the protein CVSSLVGGREETQYF.